The 9 T cell receptor beta chains below were found in one sample sequenced in a study of post-analysis software for immune sequencing data (dated by TCRdb to between 2014 and 2016). These TCRs' antigens remain unknown. Beyond this particular receptor, the publication reports: Significantly higher frequencies in patients than in controls were found for roughly 5 TRBV segments, including TRBV5-6, TRBV5-1 and TRBV20-1.

The protocol used for the library was PCR. These reads were obtained on an Illumina HiSeq 2500. To reduce PCR and sequencing biases, unique molecular identifiers were incorporated into the TCR beta cDNA libraries. The raw public data were reprocessed by TCRdb itself: fastp quality trimming at Q25, MiXCR clonotype calling, in-frame beta chains only. One record per CDR3 amino acid sequence lists the most common genes and DNA. The sample table holds about 260,000 distinct CDR3 sequences, of which around 34% were seen once. The ten largest account for more than 4% of the sample. Material: blood. The receptors come from a girl between 5 and 17 years old with multiple sclerosis.

This clonotype showed up many times. The genes are TRBV7-9 and TRBJ2-3, with unresolved D. Germline V CDR1 and CDR2: SEHNR, FQNEAQ (reference sequence). V lost 5 bases, J lost 6 bases, and 15 bases lay in between. This CDR3 has 14 amino acids. DNA of the CDR3: TGTGCCAGCAGCGCACTACTATCAGTTGATACGCAGTATTTT. Protein product: CASSALLSVDTQYF.

There are many counts of this clonotype. The genes are TRBV6-1 and TRBJ2-3; D might be TRBD1 (6 bases). The CDR3 covers 14 residues. Per germline, CDR1 MNHNS and CDR2 SASEGT. Trimming pared 3 bases from V and 5 bases from J, leaving 12 bases between. CDR3 sequence reads: CASSEGQGRDTQYF. The DNA for the CDR3 is TGTGCCAGCAGTGAGGGTCAGGGGCGAGATACGCAGTATTTT.

This clonotype was seen repeatedly, ten times or more. The gene calls are TRBV9 and TRBJ2-1; D gene ambiguous. Between the trimmed V and J ends, which lost 3 bases and 10 bases, there was a span of 17 bases. CDR1 is SGDLS, CDR2 YYNGEE, per germline. The CDR3 runs 14 residues. CDR3 protein: CASSERRTGSEQFF. Written as DNA, the CDR3 is TGTGCCAGCAGCGAGAGACGAACGGGTTCGGAGCAGTTCTTC.

Details on this clonotype: A clone one base away is much larger, so this may be a read error. The chain uses TRBV7-2 and TRBJ2-7, with TRBD2 matching 8 bases. Germline CDR1 and CDR2: SGHTA and FQGNSA. J gave up 7 bases and V 7 bases, and 15 bases lay outside the gene matches. This CDR3 region has 15 residues. As DNA, the CDR3 is TGTGCCAGCACCGCGGGGGGTCTAACCTACAATGAGCAGTACTTC. Protein sequence: CASTAGGLTYNEQYF.

The chain has TRBV5-5 and TRBJ2-7; 7 positions match TRBD2. The CDR3 runs 16 residues. Germline V gives CDR1 SGHKS, CDR2 YYEKEE (reference sequence). The V segment lost 5 bases and the J segment 7 bases; nucleotides outside the gene matches: 18. This chain's CDR3 is CASSPFSGGPSGEQYF. The CDR3 bases are TGTGCCAGCAGTCCATTCTCGGGGGGACCCTCAGGGGAGCAGTACTTC.

This clonotype appeared many times. The chain combines TRBV7-2 with TRBJ2-3; D gene uncertain. This CDR3 contains 13 residues. Germline CDR1 is SGHTA and CDR2 is FQGNSA. V gave up 4 bases and J gave up 7 bases, with 12 bases separating them. CDR3 in amino acids: CASSSSAKNTQYF. For the CDR3, the DNA is TGTGCCAGCAGCTCATCCGCTAAGAATACGCAGTATTTT. Filled out from reference TRBV7-2 and TRBJ2-3, the complete variable domain reads GAGVSQSPSNKVTEKGKDVELRCDPISGHTALYWYRQSLGQGLEFLIYFQGNSAPDKSGLPSDRFSAERTGGSVSTLTIQRTQQEDSAVYLCASSSSAKNTQYFGPGTRLTVL.

The chain employs TRBV20-1 and TRBJ2-7, with TRBD2 identical over 12 bases. The CDR3 spans 14 residues. CDR1 and CDR2 from the germline V gene are DFQATT and SNEGSKA (reference sequence). With 6 bases clipped from V and 2 bases from J, the junction kept 5 bases outside the gene matches. DNA for the CDR3: TGCAGTGCCAAACTAGCGGGGGGAACCTACGAGCAGTACTTC. Its protein product is CSAKLAGGTYEQYF.

This clonotype was seen ten or more times. The genes are TRBV4-1 and TRBJ2-3; 7 bases fit TRBD1. V lost 1 base to trimming and J lost 4 bases; unmatched junction nucleotides: 8. This CDR3 is built from 16 residues. Per germline, CDR1 MGHRA and CDR2 YSYEKL. Written as DNA, the CDR3 is TGCGCCAGCAGCCAAGGTCGAGGGGGCGGCCCAGATACGCAGTATTTT. This codes for CASSQGRGGGPDTQYF.

The J gene is TRBJ1-1, the V gene TRBV5-4; unclear D gene. In germline, CDR1 is SGHNT, CDR2 YYREEE (reference sequence). The length of the CDR3 is 14 residues. Trimming removed 2 bases from V and 1 base from J, with 9 bases in between. CDR3 sequence reads: CASSFGKTNTEAFF. DNA for the CDR3: TGTGCCAGCAGCTTCGGAAAGACGAACACTGAAGCTTTCTTT.